These 2 T cell receptor beta chains came from one sample sequenced in a study of T cells after yellow fever vaccination. TCRdb called the 5' RACE reads again in MiXCR, with one record for every CDR3 protein. The table lists hundreds of thousands of distinct CDR3 sequences, approximately 18% of them singletons. The sequences come from PBMCs, collected before the yellow fever booster vaccination. The receptors derive from a man aged 18 to 30 who received the YFV17D yellow fever vaccine.

The table lists this clonotype with many counts. The chain couples TRBV4-3 to TRBJ2-1, with D perhaps TRBD2 (6 bases). The CDR3 runs 15 residues. Looked up from germline, CDR1 is LGHNA and CDR2 is YSLEER. Trimming stripped 2 bases from V and 0 bases from J, with 8 bases between. The CDR3: CASSQRESSYNEQFF. The DNA for the CDR3 is TGCGCCAGCAGCCAACGGGAGAGCTCCTACAATGAGCAGTTCTTC.

This clonotype came up a few times. This chain joins TRBV5-4 and TRBJ1-1; perhaps TRBD1 as D (5 bases). Trimming cost V 7 bases and J 6 bases, with 16 bases left between them. Germline loops: CDR1 SGHNT, CDR2 YYREEE (reference sequence). This CDR3 is built from 13 residues. This CDR3 is CASHKGFGAEAFF. Written as DNA, the CDR3 is TGTGCCAGCCACAAGGGGTTTGGGGCTGAAGCTTTCTTT.